These 8 T cell receptor beta chains were all obtained from the same sample, sequenced in a study of T cell responses to AZD1222 COVID-19 vaccine. The method was immunoSEQ multiplex PCR; TCRdb's version includes in-frame clones alone and lacks a portion of them. Of approximately 100,000 clones in the sample, about 89% were seen once. Sequencing was performed on peripheral blood, taken 28 days after the second dose of the MenACWY control vaccine. These receptors were collected from an adult who received the MenACWY meningococcal vaccine as a control.

This rearrangement joins TRBV7-3 to TRBJ2-3; 11 bases map to TRBD2. The ends lost 1 base at V and 9 bases at J; junction bases unmatched: 6. Germline V gene sequence: CDR1 SGHTA, CDR2 FQGTGA. CDR3 size: 15 residues. In DNA, the CDR3 is TGTGCCAGCAGCTTAAATAGCGGGGGGGCTGCCACGCAGTATTTT. Its protein product is CASSLNSGGAATQYF.

The V gene is TRBV4-1, the J gene TRBJ2-7; TRBD1 is a possible D gene (7 bases). CDR3 length: 16 amino acids. In germline, CDR1 is MGHRA, CDR2 YSYEKL. V was pared by 1 base and J by 1 base, with 14 bases between. CDR3 sequence (DNA): TGCGCCAGCAGCCAAGGGCGCCAGGGGGGTTCCTACGAGCAGTACTTC. Translated: CASSQGRQGGSYEQYF.

The table lists this clone with a count of one. The chain carries TRBV28 and TRBJ1-2, with D unclear. The CDR3 totals 11 residues. Germline V gene lookup returns CDR1 MDHEN and CDR2 SYDVKM. Trimming removed 10 bases from V and 8 bases from J, with 14 bases in between. DNA of the CDR3: TGTGCCACCACAGTCGGGGTCGGCTACACCTTC. Protein sequence: CATTVGVGYTF.

The chain joins TRBV28 to TRBJ2-3; 7 bases are a match to TRBD1. CDR1 MDHEN and CDR2 SYDVKM come from the germline V gene. V trimming: 6 bases; J trimming: 5 bases; junction bases outside the gene matches: 11. The length of the CDR3 is 15 residues. The chain's CDR3 is CASSSPNRGRDTQYF. CDR3 DNA: TGTGCCAGCAGCTCGCCGAACAGGGGTAGAGATACGCAGTATTTT. The variable domain in full, with the rest retrieved from reference TRBV28 and TRBJ2-3, is DVKVTQSSRYLVKRTGEKVFLECVQDMDHENMFWYRQDPGLGLRLIYFSYDVKMKEKGDIPEGYSVSREKKERFSLILESASTNQTSMYLCASSSPNRGRDTQYFGPGTRLTVL.

The chain combines TRBV7-3 with TRBJ2-7; TRBD1 matches at 7 bases. After removal of 1 base from V and 2 bases from J, the junction contained 2 bases not matched to a gene. Germline CDR1 and CDR2: SGHTA and FQGTGA. The length of the CDR3 is 14 residues. DNA of the CDR3: TGTGCCAGCAGCTTAATGACAGGGCCCTACGAGCAGTACTTC. Its protein product is CASSLMTGPYEQYF. The full variable domain, completed using reference TRBV7-3 and TRBJ2-7, is GAGVSQTPSNKVTEKGKYVELRCDPISGHTALYWYRQSLGQGPEFLIYFQGTGAADDSGLPNDRFFAVRPEGSVSTLKIQRTERGDSAVYLCASSLMTGPYEQYFGPGTRLTVT.

This chain connects TRBV11-3 to TRBJ1-3, with a possible D match to TRBD1 (6 bases). The germline V gene encodes CDR1 SGHNT and CDR2 YENEEA. V was trimmed by 0 bases and J by 0 bases, leaving 30 bases between them. The CDR3 has 23 residues. CDR3 sequence: CASSLESWDMVTRGTLSGNTIYF. The CDR3 nucleotides read TGTGCCAGCAGCTTAGAGAGCTGGGACATGGTAACACGGGGGACCCTCTCTGGAAACACCATATATTTT.

The J gene is TRBJ1-2, the V gene TRBV5-4; 8 positions match TRBD1. The V gene's germline CDR1 is SGHNT and CDR2 YYREEE (reference sequence). This CDR3 has 15 residues. The V segment lost 3 bases and the J segment 4 bases; nucleotides outside the gene matches: 8. The CDR3 coding sequence is TGTGCCAGCAGCTCGACAGACAGGGGTTCCTATGGCTACACCTTC. This codes for CASSSTDRGSYGYTF.

V usage is TRBV3-1 (or the pseudogene TRBV3-2) and J usage is TRBJ2-3; D is unresolved. The germline V gene encodes CDR1 LGHDT and CDR2 YNNKEL (reference sequence). Trimming stripped 2 bases from V and 2 bases from J, with 2 bases between. The CDR3 spans 12 residues. The DNA of the CDR3 is TGTGCCAGCAGCCAACTCACAGATACGCAGTATTTT. It codes for CASSQLTDTQYF.